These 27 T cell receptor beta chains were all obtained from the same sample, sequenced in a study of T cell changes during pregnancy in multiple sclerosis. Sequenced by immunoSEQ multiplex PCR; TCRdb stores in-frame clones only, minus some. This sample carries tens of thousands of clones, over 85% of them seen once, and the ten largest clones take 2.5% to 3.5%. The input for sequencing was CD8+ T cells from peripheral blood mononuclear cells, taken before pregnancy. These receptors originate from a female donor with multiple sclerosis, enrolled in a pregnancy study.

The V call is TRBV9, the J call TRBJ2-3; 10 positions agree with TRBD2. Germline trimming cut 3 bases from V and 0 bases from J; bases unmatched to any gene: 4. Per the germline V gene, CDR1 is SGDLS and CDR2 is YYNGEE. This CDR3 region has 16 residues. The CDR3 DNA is TGTGCCAGCAGCGACCTAGCGGGGGCTAGCACAGATACGCAGTATTTT. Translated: CASSDLAGASTDTQYF.

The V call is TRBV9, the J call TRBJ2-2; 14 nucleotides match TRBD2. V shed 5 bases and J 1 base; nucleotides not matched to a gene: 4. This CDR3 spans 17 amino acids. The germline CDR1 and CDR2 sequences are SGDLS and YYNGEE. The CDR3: CASRGTSGGLNTGELFF. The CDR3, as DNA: TGTGCCAGCAGAGGGACTAGCGGGGGCTTGAACACCGGGGAGCTGTTTTTT.

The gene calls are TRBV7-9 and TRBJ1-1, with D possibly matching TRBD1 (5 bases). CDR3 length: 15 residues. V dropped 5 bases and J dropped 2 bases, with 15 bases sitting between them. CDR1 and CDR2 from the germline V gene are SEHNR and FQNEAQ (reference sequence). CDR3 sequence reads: CASSASLGGNTEAFF. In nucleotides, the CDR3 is TGTGCCAGCAGCGCAAGTCTGGGGGGTAACACTGAAGCTTTCTTT.

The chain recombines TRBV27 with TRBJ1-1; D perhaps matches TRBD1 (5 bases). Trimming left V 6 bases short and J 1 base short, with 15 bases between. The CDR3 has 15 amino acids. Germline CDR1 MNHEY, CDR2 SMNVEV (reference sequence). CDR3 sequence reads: CASSSPGGWNTEAFF. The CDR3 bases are TGTGCCAGCAGCTCCCCCGGGGGATGGAACACTGAAGCTTTCTTT.

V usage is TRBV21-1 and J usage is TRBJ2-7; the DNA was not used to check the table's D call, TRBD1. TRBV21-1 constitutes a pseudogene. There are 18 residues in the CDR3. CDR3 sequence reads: CASTHLGTRDRDSYEQYF. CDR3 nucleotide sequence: TGTGCCAGCACCCACCTTGGGACCCGGGACAGGGATTCCTACGAGCAGTACTTC.

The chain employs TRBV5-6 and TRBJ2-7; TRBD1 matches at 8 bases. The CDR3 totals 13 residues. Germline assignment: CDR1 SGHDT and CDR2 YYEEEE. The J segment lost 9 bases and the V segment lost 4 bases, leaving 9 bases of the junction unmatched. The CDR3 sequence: CASSAGTGGGQYF. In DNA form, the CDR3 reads TGTGCCAGCAGCGCCGGGACAGGAGGTGGGCAGTACTTC.

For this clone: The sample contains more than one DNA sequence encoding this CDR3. CDR3 nucleotides: TGTGCCAGCAGGGTGGCGGGGTACGAGCAGTACTTC. Translated, it gives CASRVAGYEQYF. The chain recombines TRBV5-6 with TRBJ2-7, with a possible D match to TRBD2 (6 bases). Trimming took off 5 bases at V and 4 bases at J, with 10 bases between the two ends. Germline V gene data show CDR1 as SGHDT and CDR2 as YYEEEE. The CDR3 sequence is 12 residues long.

In DNA form, the CDR3 reads TGTGCCAGTAGCCCCGGGACAGGGCCTCGCGAGCAGTACTTC. Amino acid sequence: CASSPGTGPREQYF. The rearrangement uses TRBV19 and TRBJ2-7, with 9 bases that match TRBD1. Looked up from germline, CDR1 is LNHDA and CDR2 is SQIVND (reference sequence). V was clipped by 6 bases and J by 6 bases; unmatched bases: 9. This CDR3 contains 14 residues.

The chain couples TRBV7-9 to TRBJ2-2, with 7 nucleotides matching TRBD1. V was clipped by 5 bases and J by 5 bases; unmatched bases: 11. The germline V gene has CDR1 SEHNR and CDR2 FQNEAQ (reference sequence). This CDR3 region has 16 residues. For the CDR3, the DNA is TGTGCCAGCAGCCTCCTCACAGGGGACCGAACCGGGGAGCTGTTTTTT. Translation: CASSLLTGDRTGELFF.

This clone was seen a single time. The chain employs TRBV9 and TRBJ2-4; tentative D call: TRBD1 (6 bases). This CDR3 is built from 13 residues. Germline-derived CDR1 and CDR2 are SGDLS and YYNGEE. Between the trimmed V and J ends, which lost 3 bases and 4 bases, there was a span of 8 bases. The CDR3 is CASSAQGKNIQYF. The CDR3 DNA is TGTGCCAGCAGCGCCCAGGGGAAAAACATTCAGTACTTC.

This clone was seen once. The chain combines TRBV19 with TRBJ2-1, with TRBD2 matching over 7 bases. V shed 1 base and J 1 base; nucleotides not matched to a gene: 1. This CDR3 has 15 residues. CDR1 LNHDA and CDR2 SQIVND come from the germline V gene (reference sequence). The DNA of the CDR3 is TGTGCCAGTAGTATAGCGGGGGGATCCTACAATGAGCAGTTCTTC. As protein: CASSIAGGSYNEQFF.

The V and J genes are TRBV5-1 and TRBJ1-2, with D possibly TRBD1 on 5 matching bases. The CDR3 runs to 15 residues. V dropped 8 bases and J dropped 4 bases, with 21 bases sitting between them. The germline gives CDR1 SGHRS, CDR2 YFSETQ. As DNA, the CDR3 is TGCGCCAGTCATCTCGACAGTTACACTTCCTATGGCTACACCTTC. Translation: CASHLDSYTSYGYTF.

In nucleotides, the CDR3 is TGTGCCAGCAGCCGTCTGTTCCCTAGCGGAGGATACGAGCAGTACTTC. Protein: CASSRLFPSGGYEQYF. The J gene is TRBJ2-7, the V gene TRBV6-6; 7 nucleotides agree with TRBD2. The germline V gene has CDR1 MNHNY and CDR2 SVGAGI (reference sequence). Trimming took 6 bases from V and 4 from J; bases not matched to a gene: 15. This CDR3 region has 16 residues.

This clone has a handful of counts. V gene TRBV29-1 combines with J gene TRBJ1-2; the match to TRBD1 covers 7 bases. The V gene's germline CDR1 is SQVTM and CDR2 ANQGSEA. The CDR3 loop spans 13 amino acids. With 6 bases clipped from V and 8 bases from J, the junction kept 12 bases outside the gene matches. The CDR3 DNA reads TGCAGCGTCCGGACAGGTCAGCAGGAGGGCTACACCTTC. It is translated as CSVRTGQQEGYTF. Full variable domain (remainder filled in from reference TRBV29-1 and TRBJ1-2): SAVISQKPSRDICQRGTSLTIQCQVDSQVTMMFWYRQQPGQSLTLIATANQGSEATYESGFVIDKFPISRPNLTFSTLTVSNMSPEDSSIYLCSVRTGQQEGYTFGSGTRLTVV.

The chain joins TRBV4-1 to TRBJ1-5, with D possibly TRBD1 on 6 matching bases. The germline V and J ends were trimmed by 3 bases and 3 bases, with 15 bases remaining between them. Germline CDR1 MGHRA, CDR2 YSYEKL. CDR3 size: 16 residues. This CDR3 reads CASSQRGIGSNQPQHF. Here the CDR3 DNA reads TGCGCCAGCAGCCAGAGGGGGATTGGTTCCAATCAGCCCCAGCATTTT.

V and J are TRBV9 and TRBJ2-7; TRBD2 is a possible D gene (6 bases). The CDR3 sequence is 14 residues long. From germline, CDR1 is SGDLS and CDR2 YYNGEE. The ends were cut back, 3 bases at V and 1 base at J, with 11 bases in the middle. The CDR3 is CASSAGGESYEQYF. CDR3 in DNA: TGTGCCAGCAGCGCAGGAGGGGAATCCTACGAGCAGTACTTC.

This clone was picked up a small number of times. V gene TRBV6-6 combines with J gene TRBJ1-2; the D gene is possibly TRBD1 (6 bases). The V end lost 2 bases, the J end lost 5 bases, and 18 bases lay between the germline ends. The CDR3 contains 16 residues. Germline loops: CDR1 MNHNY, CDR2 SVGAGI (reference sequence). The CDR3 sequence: CASSYPSPDRRYGYTF. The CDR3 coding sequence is TGTGCCAGCAGTTACCCCAGTCCAGACAGGAGATATGGCTACACCTTC.

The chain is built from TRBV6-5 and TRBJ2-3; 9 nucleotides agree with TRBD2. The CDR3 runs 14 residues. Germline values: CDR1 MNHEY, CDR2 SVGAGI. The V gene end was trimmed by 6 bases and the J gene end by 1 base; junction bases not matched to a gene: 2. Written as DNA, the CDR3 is TGTGCCAGCAGCTTAGCGGGAGGCACAGATACGCAGTATTTT. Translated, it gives CASSLAGGTDTQYF.

CDR3 DNA sequence: TGCAGCGTTGAAGATCCCGCGTTCATCTATGGCTACACCTTC. Protein: CSVEDPAFIYGYTF. The V gene is TRBV29-1, the J gene TRBJ1-2; no clear D gene. The V end was cut by 0 bases, the J end by 4 bases, with 12 bases between. The CDR3 totals 14 residues. Germline-derived CDR1 and CDR2 are SQVTM and ANQGSEA. Full variable domain (remainder filled in from reference TRBV29-1 and TRBJ1-2): SAVISQKPSRDICQRGTSLTIQCQVDSQVTMMFWYRQQPGQSLTLIATANQGSEATYESGFVIDKFPISRPNLTFSTLTVSNMSPEDSSIYLCSVEDPAFIYGYTFGSGTRLTVV.

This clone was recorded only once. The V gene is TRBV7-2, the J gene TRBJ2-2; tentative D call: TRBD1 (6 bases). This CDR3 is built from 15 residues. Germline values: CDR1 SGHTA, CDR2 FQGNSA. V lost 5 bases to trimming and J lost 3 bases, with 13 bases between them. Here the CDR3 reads CASSLNRVYTGELFF. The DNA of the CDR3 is TGTGCCAGCAGCCTGAACAGGGTTTACACCGGGGAGCTGTTTTTT.

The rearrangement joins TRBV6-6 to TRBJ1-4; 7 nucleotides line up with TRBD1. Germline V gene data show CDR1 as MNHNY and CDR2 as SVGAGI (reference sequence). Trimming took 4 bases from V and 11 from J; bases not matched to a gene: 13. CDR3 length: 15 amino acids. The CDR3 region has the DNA TGTGCCAGCAGTTTCACAGGGTCAGACAGGGATAAACTGTTTTTT. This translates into CASSFTGSDRDKLFF.

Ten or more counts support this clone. The CDR3 DNA is TGTGCCAGCAGCGGGACTAGCGGGGGGGCTGTTAGCACAGATACGCAGTATTTT. Its translation is CASSGTSGGAVSTDTQYF. The chain joins TRBV11-2 to TRBJ2-3; TRBD2 agrees at 16 bases. V trimming: 5 bases; J trimming: 0 bases; junction bases outside the gene matches: 5. This CDR3 is built from 18 residues. Germline V gene lookup returns CDR1 SGHAT and CDR2 FQNNGV. The full variable domain, in which reference TRBV11-2 and TRBJ2-3 provide the parts outside the CDR3, is EAGVAQSPRYKIIEKRQSVAFWCNPISGHATLYWYQQILGQGPKLLIQFQNNGVVDDSQLPKDRFSAERLKGVDSTLKIQPAKLEDSAVYLCASSGTSGGAVSTDTQYFGPGTRLTVL.

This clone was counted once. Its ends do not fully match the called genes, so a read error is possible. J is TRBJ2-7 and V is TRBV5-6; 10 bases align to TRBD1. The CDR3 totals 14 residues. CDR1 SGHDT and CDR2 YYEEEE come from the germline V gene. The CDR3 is CASSGGTGAYQGDF. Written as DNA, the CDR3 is TGTGCCAGCAGCGGGGGGACAGGGGCCTATCAAGGGGACTTC.

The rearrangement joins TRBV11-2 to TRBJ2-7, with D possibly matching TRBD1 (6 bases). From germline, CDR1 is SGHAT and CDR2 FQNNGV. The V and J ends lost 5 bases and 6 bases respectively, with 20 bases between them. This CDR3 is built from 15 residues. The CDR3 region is CASSQTPGTLGEQYF. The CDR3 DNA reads TGTGCCAGCAGCCAAACTCCCGGGACACTCGGCGAGCAGTACTTC.

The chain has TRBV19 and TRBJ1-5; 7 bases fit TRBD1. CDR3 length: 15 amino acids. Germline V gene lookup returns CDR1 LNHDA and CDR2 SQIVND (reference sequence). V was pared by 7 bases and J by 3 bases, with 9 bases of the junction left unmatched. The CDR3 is CASIPRTGLNQPQHF. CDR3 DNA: TGTGCCAGTATCCCAAGGACAGGACTCAATCAGCCCCAGCATTTT.

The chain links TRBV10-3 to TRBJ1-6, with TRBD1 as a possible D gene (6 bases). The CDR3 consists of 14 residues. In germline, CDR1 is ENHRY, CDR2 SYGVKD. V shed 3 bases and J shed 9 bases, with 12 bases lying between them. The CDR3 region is CAISEGGGSSPLHF. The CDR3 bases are TGTGCCATCAGTGAAGGGGGGGGCAGTTCACCCCTCCACTTT.

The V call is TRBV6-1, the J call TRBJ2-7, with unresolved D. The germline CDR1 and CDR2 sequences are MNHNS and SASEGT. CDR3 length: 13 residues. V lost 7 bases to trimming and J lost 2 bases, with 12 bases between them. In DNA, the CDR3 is TGTGCCAGCACCCTAGATTGGACCTACGAGCAGTACTTC. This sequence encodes CASTLDWTYEQYF.